This T cell receptor beta chain came from a study of PD-1 blockade in classical Hodgkin lymphoma. Broader study findings: CD4+ TCR diversity rose significantly by C4D1, and CD8+ TCR diversity did not.

All trial patients relapsed after autologous stem cell transplantation. Sequencing was performed with immunoSEQ multiplex PCR; in TCRdb, only in-frame clones are kept and a portion is missing. Altogether 9,000 to 13,000 clones are present, 70% to 80% being singletons, with the ten largest covering about 26%. Losses at the gene ends were 8 bases for V and 5 bases for J; bases not matched to a gene: 6. The CDR3 is 14 residues long. From germline, CDR1 is MNHNS and CDR2 SASEGT. The sample holds one count of this clone. Its antigen is currently unknown. The chain couples TRBV6-1 to TRBJ1-2; 12 bases line up with TRBD1. This specimen was peripheral blood mononuclear cells (PBMCs), taken at baseline. The sequence was obtained from a human donor with classical Hodgkin lymphoma. The CDR3 spells CASVPGQGAYGYTF. DNA for the CDR3: TGTGCCAGCGTCCCGGGACAGGGGGCTTATGGCTACACCTTC.